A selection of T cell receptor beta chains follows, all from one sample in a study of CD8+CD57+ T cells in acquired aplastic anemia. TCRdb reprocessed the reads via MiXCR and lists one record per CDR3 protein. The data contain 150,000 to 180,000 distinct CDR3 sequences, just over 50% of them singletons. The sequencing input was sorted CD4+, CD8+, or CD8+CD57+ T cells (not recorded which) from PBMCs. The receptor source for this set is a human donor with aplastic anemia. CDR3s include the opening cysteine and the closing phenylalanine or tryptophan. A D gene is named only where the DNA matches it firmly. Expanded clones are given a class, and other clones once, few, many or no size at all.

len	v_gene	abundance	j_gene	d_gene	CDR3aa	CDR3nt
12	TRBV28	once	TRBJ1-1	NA	CASTGTDTEAFF	TGTGCCAGCACGGGGACGGACACTGAAGCTTTCTTT
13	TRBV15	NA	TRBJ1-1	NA	CATSREGDTEAFF	TGTGCCACCAGCAGGGAGGGAGACACTGAAGCTTTCTTT
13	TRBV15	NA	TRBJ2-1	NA	CATSIRGAIEQFF	TGTGCCACCAGCATCAGGGGGGCCATTGAGCAGTTCTTC
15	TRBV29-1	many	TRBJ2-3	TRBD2	CSVEGGTSETDTQYF	TGCAGCGTTGAGGGAGGGACTAGCGAAACAGATACGCAGTATTTT
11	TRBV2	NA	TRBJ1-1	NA	CASMGHTEAFF	TGTGCCAGCATGGGGCACACTGAAGCTTTCTTT
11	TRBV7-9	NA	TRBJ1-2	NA	CASSLTDGYTF	TGTGCCAGCAGCTTGACGGATGGCTACACCTTC
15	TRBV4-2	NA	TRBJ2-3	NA	CASSPSRVAQITQYF	TGTGCCAGCAGCCCCTCTCGGGTAGCACAGATTACGCAGTATTTT
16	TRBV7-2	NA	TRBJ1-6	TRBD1	CASSALKQGRDSPLHF	TGTGCCAGCAGCGCGCTAAAACAGGGGCGGGATTCACCCCTCCACTTT
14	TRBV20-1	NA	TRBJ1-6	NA	CSARVKGPNSPLHF	TGCAGTGCTAGAGTAAAAGGACCGAATTCACCCCTCCACTTT
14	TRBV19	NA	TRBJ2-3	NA	CASSMAGNTDTQYF	TGTGCCAGTAGTATGGCAGGGAACACAGATACGCAGTATTTT
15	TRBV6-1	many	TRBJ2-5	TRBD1	CASSDDRGYQETQYF	TGTGCCAGCAGTGACGACAGGGGCTACCAAGAGACCCAGTACTTC
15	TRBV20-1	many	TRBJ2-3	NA	CSARDTGPSTDTQYF	TGCAGTGCTAGAGATACCGGGCCTAGCACAGATACGCAGTATTTT
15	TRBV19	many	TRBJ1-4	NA	CASSPHRGSDEKLFF	TGTGCCAGTAGTCCCCACCGGGGGTCCGATGAAAAACTGTTTTTT
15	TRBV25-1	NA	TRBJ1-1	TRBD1	CASSSGGAKGTEAFF	TGTGCCAGCAGCTCAGGGGGCGCCAAAGGCACTGAAGCTTTCTTT
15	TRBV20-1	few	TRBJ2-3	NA	CSARALEGTHYTQYF	TGCAGTGCTAGGGCCCTGGAGGGCACACACTATACGCAGTATTTT
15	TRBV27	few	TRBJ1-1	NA	CASSPPGRSNTEAFF	TGTGCCAGCAGTCCGCCCGGACGGAGTAACACTGAAGCTTTCTTT
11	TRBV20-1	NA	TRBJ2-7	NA	CSAIRDYEQYF	TGCAGTGCTATTCGGGACTACGAGCAGTACTTC
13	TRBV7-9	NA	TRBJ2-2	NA	CASSDYSTGELFF	TGTGCCAGCAGTGACTACAGCACCGGGGAGCTGTTTTTT
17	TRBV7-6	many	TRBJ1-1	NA	CASSLAETGPMNTEAFF	TGTGCCAGCAGCTTAGCCGAGACAGGTCCTATGAACACTGAAGCTTTCTTT
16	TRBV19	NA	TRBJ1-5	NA	CASKPGSVDSNQPQHF	TGTGCCAGTAAACCCGGCAGCGTAGATAGCAATCAGCCCCAGCATTTT
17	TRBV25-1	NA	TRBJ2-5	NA	CASSEFPGQGVQETQYF	TGTGCCAGCAGTGAATTCCCTGGGCAGGGAGTCCAAGAGACCCAGTACTTC
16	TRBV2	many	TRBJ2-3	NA	CASSGLAGSSTDTQYF	TGTGCCAGCAGTGGTTTAGCAGGATCTAGCACAGATACGCAGTATTTT
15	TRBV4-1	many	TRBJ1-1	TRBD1	CASSLSGTANTEAFF	TGCGCCAGCAGCCTCTCCGGGACAGCGAACACTGAAGCTTTCTTT
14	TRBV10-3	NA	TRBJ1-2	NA	CAISEGDTYYGYTF	TGTGCCATCAGTGAAGGAGACACCTACTATGGCTACACCTTC
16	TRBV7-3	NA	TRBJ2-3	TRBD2	CASSLIGLAGTDTQYF	TGTGCCAGCAGCTTAATCGGACTAGCGGGTACAGATACGCAGTATTTT
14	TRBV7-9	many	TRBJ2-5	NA	CASSNVQGQETQYF	TGTGCCAGCAGCAACGTACAGGGCCAAGAGACCCAGTACTTC
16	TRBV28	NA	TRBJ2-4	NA	CASSLYYAGERNIQYF	TGTGCCAGCAGTTTATACTACGCTGGAGAGAGAAACATTCAGTACTTC
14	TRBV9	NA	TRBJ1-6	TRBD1	CASSVGQGNSPLHF	TGTGCCAGCAGCGTAGGACAGGGAAATTCACCCCTCCACTTT
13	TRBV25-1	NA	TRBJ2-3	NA	CASSKTISDTQYF	TGTGCCAGCAGTAAGACTATTTCAGATACGCAGTATTTT
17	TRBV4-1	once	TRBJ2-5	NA	CASSQDPGSGGAGAQYF	TGCGCCAGCAGCCAAGATCCGGGCAGTGGGGGGGCCGGGGCCCAGTACTTC
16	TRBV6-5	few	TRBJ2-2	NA	CASSYSTEGRTGELFF	TGTGCCAGCAGTTACTCGACTGAGGGTCGGACCGGGGAGCTGTTTTTT
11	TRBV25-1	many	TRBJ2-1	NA	CASSYRNEQFF	TGTGCCAGCAGTTATAGGAATGAGCAGTTCTTC
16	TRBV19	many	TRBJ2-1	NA	CASSDRDLGPYNEQFF	TGTGCCAGTAGTGACCGGGACTTAGGGCCCTACAATGAGCAGTTCTTC
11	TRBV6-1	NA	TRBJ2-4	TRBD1	CARDRGNIQYF	TGTGCCCGGGACAGGGGAAACATTCAGTACTTC
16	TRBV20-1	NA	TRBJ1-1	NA	CRARDNEARRNTEALF	TGCAGGGCTAGAGATAACGAGGCACGAAGGAATACTGAAGCTCTCTTT